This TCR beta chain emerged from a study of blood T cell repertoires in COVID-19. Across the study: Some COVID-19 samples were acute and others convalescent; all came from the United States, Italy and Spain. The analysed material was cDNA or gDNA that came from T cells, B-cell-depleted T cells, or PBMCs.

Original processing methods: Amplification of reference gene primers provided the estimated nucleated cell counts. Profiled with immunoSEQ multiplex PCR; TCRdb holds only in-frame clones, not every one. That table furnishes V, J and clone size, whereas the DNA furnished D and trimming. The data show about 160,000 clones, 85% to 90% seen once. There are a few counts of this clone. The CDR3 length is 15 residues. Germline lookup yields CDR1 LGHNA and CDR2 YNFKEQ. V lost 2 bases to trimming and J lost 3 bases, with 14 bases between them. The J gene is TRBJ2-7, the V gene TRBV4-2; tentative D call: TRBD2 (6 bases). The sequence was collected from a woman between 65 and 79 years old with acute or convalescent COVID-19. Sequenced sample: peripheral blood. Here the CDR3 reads CASSQTGTGGYEQYF. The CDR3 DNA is TGTGCCAGCAGCCAAACCGGGACTGGGGGCTACGAGCAGTACTTC.